The following is a T cell receptor (beta chain) sequence with its context. TCRdb keeps only in-frame clones here, not all; method: immunoSEQ multiplex PCR. This table holds some 28,000 clones, 85% to 95% found once. This specimen belongs to a study of T cell changes during pregnancy in multiple sclerosis. Germline V gives CDR1 SEHNR, CDR2 FQNEAQ (reference sequence). Trimming removed 5 bases from V and 3 bases from J; junction bases left unmatched: 9. The CDR3 extends over 15 amino acids. This chain joins TRBV7-9 and TRBJ2-5, with 7 nucleotides matching TRBD1. The receptor was isolated from a female donor with multiple sclerosis, enrolled in a pregnancy study. Sample: CD8+ T cells from peripheral blood mononuclear cells, taken before pregnancy. CDR3 in amino acids: CASSINRDSKETQYF. The CDR3 bases are TGTGCCAGCAGCATAAACCGGGACAGCAAAGAGACCCAGTACTTC.